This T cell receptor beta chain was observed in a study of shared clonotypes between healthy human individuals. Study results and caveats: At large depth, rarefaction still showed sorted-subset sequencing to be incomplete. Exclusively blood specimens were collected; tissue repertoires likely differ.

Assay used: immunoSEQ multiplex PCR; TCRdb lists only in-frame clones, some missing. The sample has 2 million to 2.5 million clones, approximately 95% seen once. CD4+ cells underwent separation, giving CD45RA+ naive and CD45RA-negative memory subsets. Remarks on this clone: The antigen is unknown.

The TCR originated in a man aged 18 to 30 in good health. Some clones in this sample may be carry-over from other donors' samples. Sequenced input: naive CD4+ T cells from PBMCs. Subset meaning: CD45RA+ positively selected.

CDR3 in amino acids: CASRSTGSLNTEAFF. The CDR3 coding sequence is TGTGCCAGTAGATCAACGGGCAGCTTGAACACTGAAGCTTTCTTT. The chain is built from TRBV19 and TRBJ1-1; D unclear. Germline V CDR1 and CDR2: LNHDA, SQIVND (reference sequence). Deletions cut 6 bases from V and 0 bases from J, with 14 bases between. The CDR3 spans 15 residues.